The TCR beta chain under discussion was sequenced for a study of blood T cell repertoires in COVID-19. Looking at the study overall: PBMCs, B-cell-depleted T cells, or T cells were the source of the cDNA or gDNA that made up the material.

Clones were sequenced by immunoSEQ multiplex PCR, and TCRdb holds only the in-frame ones, with some missing. Of fewer than 55,000 clones listed, about four fifths were seen once; the top ten hold 26%. The CDR3 is 13 amino acids. V dropped 7 bases and J dropped 5; count of bases not matched to a gene: 7. Germline lookup yields CDR1 GTSNPN and CDR2 SVGIG (reference sequence). The material sequenced was peripheral blood. This chain uses TRBV30 with TRBJ2-2; 7 bases agree with TRBD1. The source of this sequence is a woman older than 75 with COVID-19, enrolled during active disease. The CDR3 sequence is CASDRTGTGELFF. The CDR3 DNA follows: TGTGCCTCGGACAGGACGGGAACCGGGGAGCTGTTTTTT.